This T cell receptor beta chain was sequenced in a study of blood T cells in healthy people across ages (dated by TCRdb to the mid-2010s). As for the study more broadly: In model experiments, template switching captured roughly one uniquely barcoded TCR beta cDNA molecule for every two T cells. For two donors (one aged 18 to 29 and one aged 80 or older), the study analyzed two additional independent replicas of 1 million unique cDNA reads from the same blood draw. To avoid experimental bias, donors of different ages were spread randomly across the sequencing lanes. Four age groups were formed from the donors: young (average 16 years), middle-aged (around 41), aged (62) and long-lived (approximately 80). Using deep sequencing normalized with unique cDNA molecular identifiers, the study measured how TCR beta repertoire diversity changes with age.

Donors were a few dozen systemically healthy Caucasian individuals from Russia aged 6 to 90 years. Each donor gave ten milliliters of peripheral blood, collected into EDTA-treated Vacutainer tubes. PBMCs were isolated by Ficoll-Paque density-gradient centrifugation, with at least 6 million obtained per sample. Total RNA, at least 6 micrograms per sample, was extracted from PBMCs with Trizol reagent. For every donor, flow cytometry on a PBMC aliquot measured the percentage of naive CD45RAhigh/CD27high T cells. This clonotype was detected many times. What this receptor recognizes is not known. Per-base quality was not reported, and no clone a single base away is much larger than it. General study outcomes and caveats: Compared with the aged group, the long-lived group had more naive CD4+ T cells, fewer expanded clones and increased TCR diversity, suggesting age selection. There was a strong correlation between observed TCR beta diversity and the percentage of naive T cells measured by flow cytometry. Because profiling used bulk unsorted PBMCs, naive and antigen-experienced compartments could not be compared conclusively. Estimates of total diversity based on one million sequenced T cells were regarded as lower bounds and as underestimates. The CMV infection status of donors was not known, potentially confounding age-related changes in expanded clonotypes. Observed TCR beta diversity per million T cells fell roughly linearly with age, and a significant reduction was already apparent by age roughly 40.

Library prep was done by 5' RACE. Instrument used: Illumina HiSeq 2500. A second PCR of roughly 6 to 11 cycles was performed with a sample-barcoded 5' primer and a J-beta primer mix. A unique molecular identifier was introduced onto each TCR beta cDNA molecule by a template-switch 5' adaptor carrying 12 random nucleotides. Each sample yielded at least 2.5 million CDR3-containing paired-end reads. First-strand cDNA was synthesized from all RNA with the Mint cDNA synthesis kit, primed by a TRBC-specific oligonucleotide. All cDNA was treated with uracil-DNA glycosylase and then went through a first 18-cycle PCR with the universal primers M1SS and BC2_uni_R. The paper's processing steps were these. Each sample was normalized by randomly selecting 1 million high-quality reads, each carrying a distinct molecular identifier. Reads with shared molecular identifiers were discarded instead of being binned into consensus sequences. MiTCR, set to a Q25 quality threshold and the strictest error-elimination algorithm, was used for CDR3 identification, clonotype clustering and error correction. Lower-bound total TCR beta diversity was estimated with a nonparametric unseen species model using Euler transformation. TCRdb reran the public reads through fastp at Q25 and MiXCR, keeping productive beta chains. Records with the same CDR3 protein are collapsed into one entry carrying the most frequent genes and DNA. Clone size and V and J calls follow TCRdb, not the original study. The sample data list some 1 million distinct CDR3 sequences, and roughly 45% of these were observed just once. Of the sample, approximately 19% falls within the top ten clones.

Sequencing used blood. The clonotype comes from a woman aged 55-75 years in good health.

The CDR3 protein is CASTTGGAKNIQYF. The DNA sequence reads TGCGCCAGCACCACGGGGGGAGCCAAAAACATTCAGTACTTC. Here the chain combines TRBV5-1 and TRBJ2-4, with TRBD2 identical over 7 junction bases. From the germline V gene, CDR1 is SGHRS and CDR2 is YFSETQ. V ends up 6 bases short and J 0 bases short, with an unmatched junction base count of 3. Counted from cysteine to phenylalanine, this CDR3 has 14 amino acids. Solely the CDR3 DNA is kept, with 42 bases framed from the first base. Outside the CDR3, residues come from the reference TRBV5-1 and TRBJ2-4 proteins, so the full variable domain is: KAGVTQTPRYLIKTRGQQVTLSCSPISGHRSVSWYQQTPGQGLQFLFEYFSETQRNKGNFPGRFSGRQFSNSRSEMNVSTLELGDSALYLCASTTGGAKNIQYFGAGTRLSVL.